A single sample is the source of the 22 T cell receptor beta chains below, sequenced in a study of blood T cell repertoires in COVID-19. Data came from immunoSEQ multiplex PCR; TCRdb stores just in-frame clones and leaves some out. The data show under 150,000 clones, around 88% seen once. The source material was peripheral blood. The receptors were gathered from a human donor in a cohort sampled during active COVID-19.

This clone was counted once. The chain recombines TRBV3-1 (or the pseudogene TRBV3-2) with TRBJ2-7, with TRBD2 matching 8 bases. Germline V CDR1 and CDR2: LGHDT, YNNKEL (reference sequence). The CDR3 covers 16 residues. V lost 4 bases to trimming and J lost 4 bases; unmatched junction nucleotides: 12. The CDR3: CASSPLGAGTRYEQYF. Written as DNA, the CDR3 is TGTGCCAGCAGCCCCCTCGGGGCCGGGACTAGATACGAGCAGTACTTC.

V is TRBV5-5 and J is TRBJ2-3; tentatively, D is TRBD2 (6 bases). The CDR3 runs 15 residues. V lost 0 bases to trimming and J lost 4 bases, with 12 bases between them. Germline CDR1 and CDR2: SGHKS and YYEKEE (reference sequence). CDR3 sequence: CASSLAGGEADTQYF. The CDR3 DNA sequence: TGTGCCAGCAGCTTGGCCGGCGGGGAAGCAGATACGCAGTATTTT.

The V gene is TRBV9, the J gene TRBJ2-2, with D uncertain. This CDR3 has 13 amino acids. Germline assignment: CDR1 SGDLS and CDR2 YYNGEE. V lost 0 bases and J 8 bases, leaving 8 bases between the germline ends. The CDR3 reads CASSVGVLGELFF. In DNA, the CDR3 is TGTGCCAGCAGCGTAGGTGTATTAGGGGAGCTGTTTTTT.

The V call is TRBV5-1, the J call TRBJ1-2, with D perhaps matching TRBD1 (6 bases). Germline V gene data show CDR1 as SGHRS and CDR2 as YFSETQ. V dropped 3 bases and J dropped 1 base, with 13 bases sitting between them. The CDR3 has 15 residues. The CDR3 DNA reads as TGCGCCAGCAGCTCCGCGGGGGGCCTTAACTATGGCTACACCTTC. This translates into CASSSAGGLNYGYTF.

The chain combines TRBV7-2 with TRBJ1-2; TRBD1 matches at 7 bases. Germline loops: CDR1 SGHTA, CDR2 FQGNSA. The V segment lost 5 bases and the J segment 4 bases; nucleotides outside the gene matches: 10. This CDR3 is 15 amino acids long. This CDR3 is CASSPHQGGGYGYTF. The CDR3 DNA follows: TGTGCCAGCAGCCCCCACCAAGGGGGCGGCTATGGCTACACCTTC.

V gene TRBV6-5 combines with J gene TRBJ2-7; D is ambiguous. Per germline, CDR1 MNHEY and CDR2 SVGAGI. V gave up 7 bases and J gave up 3 bases, with 10 bases separating them. This CDR3 has 12 residues. CDR3 bases: TGTGCCAGCACCGAGATAAGCTACGAGCAGTACTTC. Its translation is CASTEISYEQYF.

The rearrangement uses TRBV2 and TRBJ2-2; TRBD2 matches at 8 bases. From germline, CDR1 is SNHLY and CDR2 FYNNEI. Trimming removed 4 bases from V and 4 bases from J; junction bases left unmatched: 8. This CDR3 has 16 amino acids. This chain's CDR3 is CASSAPGREGTGELFF. In nucleotides, the CDR3 is TGTGCCAGCAGTGCCCCCGGGAGGGAGGGCACCGGGGAGCTGTTTTTT.

The V and J genes are TRBV9 and TRBJ2-3, with 9 nucleotides matching TRBD2. V was clipped by 2 bases and J by 0 bases; unmatched bases: 4. The CDR3 loop spans 16 amino acids. In germline, CDR1 is SGDLS, CDR2 YYNGEE. The CDR3 sequence is CASSVWRGGSTDTQYF. For the CDR3, the DNA is TGTGCCAGCAGCGTTTGGCGGGGGGGAAGCACAGATACGCAGTATTTT.

The chain couples TRBV12-3 or TRBV12-4 to TRBJ1-2; tentative D call: TRBD1 (6 bases). V was pared by 6 bases and J by 6 bases, with 14 bases between. This CDR3 is 13 amino acids long. CDR3 DNA sequence: TGTGCCAGCAGCCTACAGGGCTTACATGGCTACACCTTC. Protein sequence: CASSLQGLHGYTF.

V is TRBV15 and J is TRBJ1-3; the D gene is possibly TRBD1 (5 bases). This CDR3 region has 14 residues. The ends were cut back, 0 bases at V and 2 bases at J, with 5 bases in the middle. Germline assignment: CDR1 LNHNV and CDR2 YYDKDF (reference sequence). CDR3 nucleotide sequence: TGTGCCACCAGCAGAGAAGGGGCTGGAAACACCATATATTTT. Amino acid sequence: CATSREGAGNTIYF.

The chain joins TRBV5-1 to TRBJ1-5; possible D gene TRBD1, 6 bases. Deletions cut 0 bases from V and 1 base from J, with 8 bases between. Germline CDR1 reads SGHRS; CDR2 reads YFSETQ. The CDR3 runs 15 residues. In DNA form, the CDR3 reads TGCGCCAGCAGCTTGGTAGGGGGAAGCAATCAGCCCCAGCATTTT. Amino acids: CASSLVGGSNQPQHF.

In its sample, this clone was seen many times. The chain is built from TRBV27 and TRBJ2-1; 7 bases fit TRBD1. Germline CDR1 and CDR2: MNHEY and SMNVEV (reference sequence). V lost 5 bases and J lost 3; bases outside the gene matches: 10. The CDR3 is made up of 16 amino acids. The CDR3 spells CASSPLTGSNYNEQFF. DNA of the CDR3: TGTGCCAGCAGTCCCCTGACAGGGAGCAACTACAATGAGCAGTTCTTC.

The genes are TRBV11-3 and TRBJ2-7, with D possibly matching TRBD1 (6 bases). Per germline, CDR1 SGHNT and CDR2 YENEEA. This CDR3 has 13 amino acids. V lost 2 bases and J lost 1, with 6 bases in between. CDR3 amino acids: CASSLQGSYEQYF. CDR3 DNA sequence: TGTGCCAGCAGCTTACAGGGGTCCTACGAGCAGTACTTC.

This chain links TRBV5-1 with TRBJ2-6; D remains unclear. The CDR3 covers 17 residues. Per the germline V gene, CDR1 is SGHRS and CDR2 is YFSETQ. Trimming cost V 1 base and J 0 bases, with 11 bases left between them. CDR3 region: CASSLLALPSGANVLTF. The CDR3, as DNA: TGCGCCAGCAGCTTGTTAGCCCTCCCCTCTGGGGCCAACGTCCTGACTTTC.

The chain couples TRBV4-1 to TRBJ2-5; 11 bases fit TRBD2. The CDR3 has 14 amino acids. Germline V gene data show CDR1 as MGHRA and CDR2 as YSYEKL. With V trimmed by 5 bases and J by 3 bases, 2 bases remained unmatched. The CDR3 protein is CASSSTSGEETQYF. As DNA, the CDR3 is TGCGCCAGCAGCTCGACTAGCGGGGAAGAGACCCAGTACTTC.

The chain combines TRBV10-3 with TRBJ1-3; 8 bases fit TRBD1. CDR1 ENHRY and CDR2 SYGVKD come from the germline V gene. CDR3 length: 16 residues. V dropped 7 bases and J dropped 1; count of bases not matched to a gene: 9. In nucleotides, the CDR3 is TGTGCCATCATTCCGACAGGGGTAGGGTCTGGAAACACCATATATTTT. Amino acids: CAIIPTGVGSGNTIYF.

The J gene is TRBJ2-7, the V gene TRBV4-3; TRBD2 matches 7 bases. The V gene's germline CDR1 is LGHNA and CDR2 YSLEER. This CDR3 has 15 residues. J lost 2 bases, V lost 1 base, and 5 bases had no gene match. The CDR3 loop is CASSQAMRGTYEQYF. The CDR3 DNA reads TGCGCCAGCAGCCAAGCGATGCGGGGGACCTACGAGCAGTACTTC.

This clone was recorded once. This chain connects TRBV7-2 to TRBJ2-7; 7 nucleotides align to TRBD1. This CDR3 comprises 14 residues. Trimming at V came to 5 bases and at J to 3 bases, leaving 7 bases not matched to a gene. Germline CDR1 and CDR2: SGHTA and FQGNSA. As DNA, the CDR3 is TGTGCCAGCAGCCTGACAGGGACGGGCTACGAGCAGTACTTC. Translating gives CASSLTGTGYEQYF.

The V gene is TRBV3-1 (or the pseudogene TRBV3-2), the J gene TRBJ2-1; the match to TRBD2 covers 10 bases. Germline trimming cut 4 bases from V and 8 bases from J; bases unmatched to any gene: 5. The CDR3 totals 14 residues. CDR1 is LGHDT, CDR2 YNNKEL, per germline (reference sequence). The CDR3 coding sequence is TGTGCCAGCAGCCGAGCGGGGGGGCTGGATGAGCAGTTCTTC. Its protein product is CASSRAGGLDEQFF.

J is TRBJ1-2 and V is TRBV2, with D possibly being TRBD1 (6 bases). The length of the CDR3 is 14 residues. Germline values: CDR1 SNHLY, CDR2 FYNNEI. V was pared by 6 bases and J by 6 bases, with 17 bases between. The CDR3 protein is CASSWTDPWDGYTF. CDR3 nucleotide sequence: TGTGCCAGCAGCTGGACAGACCCCTGGGATGGCTACACCTTC.

This clone was observed once. The chain recombines TRBV5-4 with TRBJ2-7; TRBD1 matches at 10 bases. This CDR3 spans 17 amino acids. The ends lost 1 base at V and 2 bases at J; junction bases unmatched: 9. The germline V gene has CDR1 SGHNT and CDR2 YYREEE (reference sequence). For the CDR3, the DNA is TGTGCCAGCAGCTTGCACCCCTCCGGGACAGGGGCCTACGAGCAGTACTTC. It is translated as CASSLHPSGTGAYEQYF.

V and J are TRBV9 and TRBJ2-5; possibly TRBD2 for D (5 bases). V was cut by 0 bases and J by 1 base, with 13 bases left in between. The CDR3 is made up of 16 amino acids. From germline, CDR1 is SGDLS and CDR2 YYNGEE. This CDR3 is CASSVVSGNGQETQYF. The CDR3 bases are TGTGCCAGCAGCGTAGTGTCGGGGAATGGCCAAGAGACCCAGTACTTC.